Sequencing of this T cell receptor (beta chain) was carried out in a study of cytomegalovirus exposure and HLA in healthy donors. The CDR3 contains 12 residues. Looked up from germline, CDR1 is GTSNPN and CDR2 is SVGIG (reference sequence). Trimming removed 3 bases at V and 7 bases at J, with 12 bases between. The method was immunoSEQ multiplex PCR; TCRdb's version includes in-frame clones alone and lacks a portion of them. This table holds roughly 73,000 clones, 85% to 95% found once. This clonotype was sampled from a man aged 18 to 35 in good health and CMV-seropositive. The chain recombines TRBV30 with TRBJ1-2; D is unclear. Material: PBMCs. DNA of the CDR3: TGTGCCTGGAGGGGGAGCGGTGCTGGCTACACCTTC. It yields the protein CAWRGSGAGYTF.